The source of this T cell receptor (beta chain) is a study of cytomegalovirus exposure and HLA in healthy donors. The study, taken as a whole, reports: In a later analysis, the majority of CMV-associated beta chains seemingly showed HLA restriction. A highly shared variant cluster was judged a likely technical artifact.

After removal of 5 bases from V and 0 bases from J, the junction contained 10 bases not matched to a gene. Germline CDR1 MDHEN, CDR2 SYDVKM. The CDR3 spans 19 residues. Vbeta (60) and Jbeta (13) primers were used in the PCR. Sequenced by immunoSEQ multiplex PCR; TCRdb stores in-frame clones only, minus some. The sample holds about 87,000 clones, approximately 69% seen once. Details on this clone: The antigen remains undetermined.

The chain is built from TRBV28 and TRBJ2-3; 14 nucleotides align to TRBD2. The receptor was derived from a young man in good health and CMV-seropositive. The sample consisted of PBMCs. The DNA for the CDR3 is TGTGCCAGCAGTCCGCAAGGACTAGCGGGAGGTCCTAGCACAGATACGCAGTATTTT. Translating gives CASSPQGLAGGPSTDTQYF. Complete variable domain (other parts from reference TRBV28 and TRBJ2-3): DVKVTQSSRYLVKRTGEKVFLECVQDMDHENMFWYRQDPGLGLRLIYFSYDVKMKEKGDIPEGYSVSREKKERFSLILESASTNQTSMYLCASSPQGLAGGPSTDTQYFGPGTRLTVL.